The TCR beta chain under discussion was sequenced for a study of OX40 agonist ivuxolimab in advanced cancers. As for the study in general: Roughly two fifths of patients had received prior checkpoint inhibitor therapy. Notes on the study in general: By week 6 at 0.1 to 3.0 mg/kg, blood CD4+ and CD8+ T cells had expanded clonally.

In regard to this clone: Its antigen remains unknown.

Using immunoSEQ multiplex PCR, the repertoire was profiled, and TCRdb retains in-frame clones only, with some absent. This table holds 25,000 to 35,000 clones, roughly 84% found once. CDR3 length: 16 amino acids. In germline, CDR1 is SGDLS, CDR2 YYNGEE. After removal of 0 bases from V and 4 bases from J, the junction contained 5 bases not matched to a gene. The TCR comes from an adult with an advanced solid tumor such as melanoma, head and neck, liver or kidney cancer. This chain links TRBV9 with TRBJ2-3; 10 bases map to TRBD2. Sequenced material: CD4+ or CD8+ T cells sorted from blood, taken in a trial of the OX40 agonist ivuxolimab. As DNA, the CDR3 is TGTGCCAGCAGCGTAGGAGCGGGGGGGGTATCAGATACGCAGTATTTT. It encodes CASSVGAGGVSDTQYF.